The clone carrying this TCR beta chain was counted once. Its antigen is not identified. Libraries were prepared by immunoSEQ multiplex PCR; TCRdb keeps only in-frame clonotypes and omits some of them. Among approximately 83,000 clones listed, approximately 85% were seen once. This entry comes from a study of identifying expanded T cells in peripheral blood. The germline gives CDR1 MNHEY, CDR2 SVGAGI. This CDR3 has 14 amino acids. The V end lost 5 bases, the J end lost 8 bases, and 13 bases lay between the germline ends. Study outcomes and limitations: Over around two and four weeks, about 15 and 19 clones changed, versus roughly 1.2 between replicates.

Specimen: blood. The chain is built from TRBV6-5 and TRBJ1-6; D is uncertain. The clonotype was recovered from a person aged 18 to 70 in good health. CDR3: CASSRTRGDSPLHF. DNA for the CDR3: TGTGCCAGCAGTCGCACCCGAGGAGATTCACCCCTCCACTTT.